This TCR beta chain appears in the sequencing data of a study of OX40 agonist ivuxolimab in advanced cancers. About the research overall: At doses from 0.01 to 10 mg/kg, patients were given intravenous ivuxolimab every 2 weeks.

As to this clone: What it recognizes is unknown.

TCRdb keeps only in-frame clones here, not all; method: immunoSEQ multiplex PCR. The data show about 150,000 clones, approximately 94% seen once. Study conclusions and caveats: Circulating CD4+ and CD8+ T cells showed clonal expansion by week 6 at 0.1 to 3.0 mg/kg.

Germline lookup yields CDR1 MRHNA and CDR2 SNTAGT. The CDR3 is 17 amino acids. The trim removed 0 bases at V and 0 bases at J, leaving 5 bases unmatched. The origin of this receptor is an adult with an advanced solid tumor such as melanoma, head and neck, liver or kidney cancer. The chain employs TRBV6-4 and TRBJ2-1, with 7 bases lining up with TRBD2. The source was CD4+ or CD8+ T cells sorted from blood, collected in a trial of the OX40 agonist ivuxolimab. The CDR3 DNA reads as TGTGCCAGCAGTGACTCGCGGCGGGAGAGCTCCTACAATGAGCAGTTCTTC. It encodes CASSDSRRESSYNEQFF.